Below are 3 T cell receptor beta chains sequenced from a single sample in a study of OX40 agonist ivuxolimab in advanced cancers. TCRdb keeps only in-frame clones here, not all; method: immunoSEQ multiplex PCR. The repertoire consists of about 46,000 clones, with around 84% occurring once and the leading ten covering 11%. Here the sequenced sample was CD4+ or CD8+ T cells sorted from blood, taken in a trial of the OX40 agonist ivuxolimab. The receptors derive from an adult with an advanced solid tumor such as melanoma, head and neck, liver or kidney cancer.

The chain combines TRBV7-9 with TRBJ2-4, with no clear D. Germline V gene data show CDR1 as SEHNR and CDR2 as FQNEAQ (reference sequence). With 4 bases removed from V and 0 bases from J, the gap between germline ends came to 13 bases. The CDR3 is 16 amino acids. The CDR3 nucleotides are TGTGCCAGCAGCTCCGACATTGCTCTAGCCAAAAACATTCAGTACTTC. Its translation: CASSSDIALAKNIQYF.

V usage is TRBV15 and J usage is TRBJ2-3; 9 positions match TRBD1. V was clipped by 3 bases and J by 5 bases; unmatched bases: 12. The CDR3 spans 17 residues. CDR1 and CDR2 from the germline V gene are LNHNV and YYDKDF (reference sequence). The CDR3 reads CATSSAGLQGAGDTQYF. The CDR3 DNA follows: TGTGCCACCAGCAGCGCGGGCCTACAGGGGGCAGGAGATACGCAGTATTTT.

The CDR3 DNA reads TGCGCCAGCAGCCCCGGGTGGGGGGCCAGCAATCAGCCCCAGCATTTT. It encodes CASSPGWGASNQPQHF. The genes are TRBV4-3 and TRBJ1-5; D is perhaps TRBD1 (6 bases). The CDR3 is 16 amino acids. The germline CDR1 and CDR2 sequences are LGHNA and YSLEER. V was shortened by 4 bases and J by 1 base, with 14 bases between the two germline ends.